This T cell receptor beta chain was recorded in a study of OX40 agonist ivuxolimab in advanced cancers. Study results and caveats: Some patients without response likewise showed low normalized clonal expansion.

In regard to this clone: Its matching antigen is unknown.

This table comes from immunoSEQ multiplex PCR, and its TCRdb copy is limited to in-frame clones, with some not included. Altogether roughly 60,000 clones are present, about 82% being singletons, with the ten largest covering roughly 2.1%. The CDR3 sequence is 16 residues long. The ends were cut back, 3 bases at V and 3 bases at J, with 16 bases in the middle. From germline, CDR1 is SGDLS and CDR2 YYNGEE. It was autoimmune disease history or systemic immunosuppression that excluded patients. Peripheral blood came from all dose cohorts at three timepoints. The J gene is TRBJ1-3, the V gene TRBV9; D ambiguous. Sequenced material: CD4+ or CD8+ T cells sorted from blood, taken in a trial of the OX40 agonist ivuxolimab. This receptor was taken from an adult with an advanced solid tumor such as melanoma, head and neck, liver or kidney cancer. The CDR3 sequence: CASSAGPWTSGNTIYF. DNA for the CDR3: TGTGCCAGCAGCGCTGGACCTTGGACGAGTGGAAACACCATATATTTT.